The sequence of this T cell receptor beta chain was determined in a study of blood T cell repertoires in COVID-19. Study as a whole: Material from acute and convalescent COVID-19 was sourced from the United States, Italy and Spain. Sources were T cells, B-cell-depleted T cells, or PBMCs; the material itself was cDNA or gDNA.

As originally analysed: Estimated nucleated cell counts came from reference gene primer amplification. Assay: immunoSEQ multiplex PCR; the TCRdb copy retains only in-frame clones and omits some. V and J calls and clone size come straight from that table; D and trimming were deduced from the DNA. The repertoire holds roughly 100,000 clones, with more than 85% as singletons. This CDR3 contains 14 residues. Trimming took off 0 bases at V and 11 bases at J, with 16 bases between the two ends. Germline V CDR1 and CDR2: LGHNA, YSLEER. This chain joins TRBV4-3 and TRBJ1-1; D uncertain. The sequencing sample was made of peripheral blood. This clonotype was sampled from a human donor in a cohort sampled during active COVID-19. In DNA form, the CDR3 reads TGCGCCAGCAGCCAAGAGAGGGCAATCTCCCGGGCTTTCTTT. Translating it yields CASSQERAISRAFF.